The T cell receptor (beta chain) under discussion was sequenced for a study of blood T cells in healthy people across ages. The second PCR ran roughly 7 to 12 cycles with a sample-barcoded 5' primer and J-beta primers. A single record per CDR3 protein comes from TCRdb applying MiXCR to the 5' RACE reads. The data hold about 800,000 distinct CDR3 sequences, with 55% to 75% observed a single time. Study-level results: In these data, TCR beta diversity tracked strongly with naive T cell percentage. Compared with aged donors, long-lived donors showed fewer expanded clones, suggesting selection.

The CDR3 runs to 14 residues. Looked up from germline, CDR1 is MNHEY and CDR2 is SMNVEV (reference sequence). V gave up 5 bases and J gave up 5 bases, with 10 bases separating them. A note on this clonotype: The antigen remains unidentified.

Material: blood. The V gene is TRBV27, the J gene TRBJ1-6; D gene ambiguous. The source of this sequence is a man aged 25 to 40 in good health. In DNA form, the CDR3 reads TGTGCCAGCAGTGTCCGGGTTCATAATTCACCCCTCCACTTT. This gives the protein CASSVRVHNSPLHF.